This T cell receptor beta chain emerged from a study of cytomegalovirus exposure and HLA in healthy donors. Across the whole study: Unique TCR beta sequences numbering 120 million or so came from around 180 million T cells in an earlier analysis. Study-wide points: As was reported, the HLA-A and HLA-B alleles of most subjects were accurately predicted from TCR beta sequences. Most TCR beta V segments were productive about 87% or about 30% of the time in an earlier analysis. Only CMV serostatus was available as immune exposure information.

As to this clone: The antigen remains undetermined.

This CDR3 region has 15 residues. Per germline, CDR1 SGHTA and CDR2 FQGNSA. Trimming stripped 0 bases from V and 10 bases from J, with 16 bases between. Use of 60 Vbeta and 13 Jbeta primers characterized the PCR. Here immunoSEQ multiplex PCR was the method, and the copy in TCRdb shows in-frame clones only, minus some. Here the sample spans 75,000 to 95,000 clones, 50% to 80% being singletons. V and J are TRBV7-2 and TRBJ2-1, with D possibly TRBD2 on 7 matching bases. Sequencing was done on a sample of PBMCs. The TCR sequence derives from a man aged 30 to 45 in good health and CMV-seronegative. The CDR3 region is CASSLAGGGREEQFF. DNA of the CDR3: TGTGCCAGCAGCTTAGCCGGCGGGGGCCGGGAGGAGCAGTTCTTC.